The source of this T cell receptor (beta chain) is a study of T cell changes during pregnancy in multiple sclerosis. Trimming left V 3 bases short and J 7 bases short, with 8 bases between. Germline V CDR1 and CDR2: MNHEY, SMNVEV (reference sequence). The CDR3 runs 12 residues. Profiled with immunoSEQ multiplex PCR; TCRdb holds only in-frame clones, not every one. The sample has some 9,100 clones, 83% seen once; the top ten hold over 15%. The TCR comes from a female donor in good health, enrolled as a control in a pregnancy study. V gene TRBV27 combines with J gene TRBJ2-3; no reliable D call. The source material was CD8+ T cells from peripheral blood mononuclear cells, sampled in the third trimester of pregnancy. The CDR3 loop reads CASSLGMNTQYF. The DNA of the CDR3 is TGTGCCAGCAGTTTGGGCATGAATACGCAGTATTTT.